This T cell receptor beta chain was sequenced in a study of beta chain features in type 1 diabetes. Regarding the study as a whole: The similarity of naive, central memory and Treg TCRB repertoires appeared greater among patients than among healthy donors. Cells with high TCR expression could be over-represented by cDNA sequencing.

This clone appeared a few times. Its target is unknown. Sequencing targeted expressed TCRB transcripts, as all isolated RNA had been reverse transcribed. Some clones are missing from TCRdb's copy, which holds only in-frame ones; the method was immunoSEQ multiplex PCR. The sample holds around 250,000 clones, about 14% seen once. Every donor had blood drawn once into heparin, around 120 mL on average. Germline loops: CDR1 SNHLY, CDR2 FYNNEI. The CDR3 is 14 amino acids. Unmatched junction bases numbered 5, after V lost 6 bases and J lost 4 bases. V gene TRBV2 combines with J gene TRBJ2-1; 8 positions agree with TRBD2. What was sequenced was naive CD4+ T cells from blood. This receptor was obtained from a woman between 35 and 50 years old in good health. CDR3 in amino acids: CASRAGANYNEQFF. The DNA of the CDR3 is TGTGCCAGCAGAGCGGGGGCTAATTACAATGAGCAGTTCTTC.